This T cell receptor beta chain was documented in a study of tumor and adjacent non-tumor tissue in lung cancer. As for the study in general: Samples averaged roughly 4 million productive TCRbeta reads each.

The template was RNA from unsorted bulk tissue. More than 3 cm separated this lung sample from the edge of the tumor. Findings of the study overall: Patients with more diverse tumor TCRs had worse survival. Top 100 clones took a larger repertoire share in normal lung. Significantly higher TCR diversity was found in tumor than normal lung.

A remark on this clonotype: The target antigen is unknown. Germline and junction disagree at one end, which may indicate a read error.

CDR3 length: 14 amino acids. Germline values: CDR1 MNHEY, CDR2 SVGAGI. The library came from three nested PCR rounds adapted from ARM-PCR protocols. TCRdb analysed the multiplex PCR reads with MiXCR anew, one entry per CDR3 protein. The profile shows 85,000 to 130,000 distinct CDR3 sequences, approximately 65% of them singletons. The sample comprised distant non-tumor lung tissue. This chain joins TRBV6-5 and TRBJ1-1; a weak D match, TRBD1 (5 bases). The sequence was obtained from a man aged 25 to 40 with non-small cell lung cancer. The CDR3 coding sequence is TGTGCTAGCCACATGGTGGGGGGGAGCACTGAAGCTTTATTT. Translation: CASHMVGGSTEALF.